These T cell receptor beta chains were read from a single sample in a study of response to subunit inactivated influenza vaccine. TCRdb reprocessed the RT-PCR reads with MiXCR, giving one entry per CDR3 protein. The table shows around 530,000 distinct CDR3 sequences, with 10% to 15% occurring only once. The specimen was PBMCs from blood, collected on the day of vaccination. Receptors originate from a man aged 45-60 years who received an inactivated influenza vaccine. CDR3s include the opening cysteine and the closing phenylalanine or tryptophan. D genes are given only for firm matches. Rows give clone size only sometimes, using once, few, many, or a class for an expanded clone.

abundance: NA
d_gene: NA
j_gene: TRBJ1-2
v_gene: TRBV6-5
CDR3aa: CASSYSKSGVDYGYTF
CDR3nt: TGTGCCAGCAGTTACTCGAAGTCAGGTGTGGACTATGGCTACACCTTC

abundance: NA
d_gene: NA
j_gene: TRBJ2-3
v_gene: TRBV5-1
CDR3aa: CASTLADLTDTQYF
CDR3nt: TGCGCCAGCACACTTGCAGACCTCACAGATACGCAGTATTTT

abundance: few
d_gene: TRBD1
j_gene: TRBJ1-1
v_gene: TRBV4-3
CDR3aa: CASSQDPGGAQTEAFF
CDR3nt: TGCGCCAGCAGCCAAGACCCAGGGGGCGCCCAGACTGAAGCTTTCTTT

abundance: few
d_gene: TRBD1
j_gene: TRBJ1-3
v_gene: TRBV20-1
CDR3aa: CSARDKDRGFSGNTIYF
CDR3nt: TGCAGTGCTAGAGACAAAGACAGGGGATTCTCTGGAAACACCATATATTTT

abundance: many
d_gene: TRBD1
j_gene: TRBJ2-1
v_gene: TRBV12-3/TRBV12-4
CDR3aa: CASSGTGYNEQFF
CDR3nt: TGTGCCAGCAGTGGGACAGGCTACAATGAGCAGTTCTTC

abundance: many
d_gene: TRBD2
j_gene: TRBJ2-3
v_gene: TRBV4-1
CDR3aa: CASSRSSGLSTDTQYF
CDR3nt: TGCGCCAGCAGCCGATCTAGCGGGCTGAGCACAGATACGCAGTATTTT

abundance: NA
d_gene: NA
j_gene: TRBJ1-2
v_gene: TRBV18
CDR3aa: CASSPPSNPYGYTF
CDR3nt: TGTGCCAGCTCACCACCGTCAAATCCCTATGGCTACACCTTC

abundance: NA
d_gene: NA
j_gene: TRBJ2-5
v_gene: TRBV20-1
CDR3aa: CSAKPGFETQYF
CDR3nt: TGCAGTGCTAAGCCAGGGTTTGAGACCCAGTACTTC

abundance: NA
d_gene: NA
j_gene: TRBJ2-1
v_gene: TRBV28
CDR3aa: CASEGIGDEQFF
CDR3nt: TGTGCCAGCGAAGGGATAGGGGATGAGCAGTTCTTC

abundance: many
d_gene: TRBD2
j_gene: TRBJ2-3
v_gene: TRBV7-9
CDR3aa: CASSPLAGAADTQYF
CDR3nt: TGTGCCAGCAGCCCTCTAGCGGGAGCTGCAGATACGCAGTATTTT

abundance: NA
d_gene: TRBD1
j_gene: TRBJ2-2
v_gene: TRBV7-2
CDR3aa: CASSSHGQGRRTGELFF
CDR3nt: TGTGCCAGCAGCTCCCATGGACAGGGGAGACGGACCGGGGAGCTGTTTTTT